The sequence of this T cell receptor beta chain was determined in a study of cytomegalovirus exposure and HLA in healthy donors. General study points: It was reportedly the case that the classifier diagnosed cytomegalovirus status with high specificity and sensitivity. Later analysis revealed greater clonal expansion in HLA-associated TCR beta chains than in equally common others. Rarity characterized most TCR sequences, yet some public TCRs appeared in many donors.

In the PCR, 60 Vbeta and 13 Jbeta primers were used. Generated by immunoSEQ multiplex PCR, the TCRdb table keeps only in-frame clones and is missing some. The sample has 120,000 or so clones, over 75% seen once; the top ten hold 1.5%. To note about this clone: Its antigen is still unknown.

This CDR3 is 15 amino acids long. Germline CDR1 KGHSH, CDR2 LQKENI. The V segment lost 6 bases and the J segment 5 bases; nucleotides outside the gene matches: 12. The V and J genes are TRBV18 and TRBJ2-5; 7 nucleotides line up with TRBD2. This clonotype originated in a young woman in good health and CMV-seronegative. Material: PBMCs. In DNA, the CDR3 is TGTGCCAGCTCGTATAGCGGGTCTCAAGGGGAGACCCAGTACTTC. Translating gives CASSYSGSQGETQYF.